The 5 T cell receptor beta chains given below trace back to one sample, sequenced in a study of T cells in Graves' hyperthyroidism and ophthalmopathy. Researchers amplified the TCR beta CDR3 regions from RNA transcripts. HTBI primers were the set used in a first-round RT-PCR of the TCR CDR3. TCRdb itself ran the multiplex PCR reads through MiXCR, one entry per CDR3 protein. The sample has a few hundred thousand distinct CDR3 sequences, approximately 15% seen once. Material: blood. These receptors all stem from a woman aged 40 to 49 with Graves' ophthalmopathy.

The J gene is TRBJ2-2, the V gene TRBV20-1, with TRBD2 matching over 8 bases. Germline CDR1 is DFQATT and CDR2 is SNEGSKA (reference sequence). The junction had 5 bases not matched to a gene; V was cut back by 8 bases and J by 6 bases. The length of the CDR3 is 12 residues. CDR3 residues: CSSGRAAGELFF. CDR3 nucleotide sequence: TGCAGTTCCGGGAGGGCCGCCGGGGAGCTGTTTTTT.

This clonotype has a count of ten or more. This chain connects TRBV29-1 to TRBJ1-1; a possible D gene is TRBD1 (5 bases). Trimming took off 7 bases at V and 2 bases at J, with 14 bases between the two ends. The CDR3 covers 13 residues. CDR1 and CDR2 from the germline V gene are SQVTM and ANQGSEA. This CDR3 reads CSAAPGLNTEAFF. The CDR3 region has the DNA TGCAGCGCTGCCCCGGGACTTAACACTGAAGCTTTCTTT.

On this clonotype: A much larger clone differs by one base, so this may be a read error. In DNA, the CDR3 is TGTGCCAGCAGGGACAGTACCTACGAGCAGTACTTC. This gives the protein CASRDSTYEQYF. V and J are TRBV28 and TRBJ2-7; D is perhaps TRBD1 (6 bases). Trimming cost V 6 bases and J 2 bases, with 8 bases left between them. The CDR3 extends over 12 amino acids. Germline V gene data show CDR1 as MDHEN and CDR2 as SYDVKM.

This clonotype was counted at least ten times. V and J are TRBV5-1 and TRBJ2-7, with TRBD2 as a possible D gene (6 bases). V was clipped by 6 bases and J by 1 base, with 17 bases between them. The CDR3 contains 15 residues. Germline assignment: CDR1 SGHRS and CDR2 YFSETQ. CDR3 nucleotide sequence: TGCGCCAGCACCCTACGGGCTAGCGCTTCCTACGAGCAGTACTTC. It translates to CASTLRASASYEQYF.

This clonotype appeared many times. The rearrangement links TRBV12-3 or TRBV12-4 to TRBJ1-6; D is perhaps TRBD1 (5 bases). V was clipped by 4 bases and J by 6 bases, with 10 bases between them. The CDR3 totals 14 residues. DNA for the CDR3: TGTGCCAGCAGTTGGGGGACGGGTAATTCACCCCTCCACTTT. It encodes CASSWGTGNSPLHF.